The clone carrying this T cell receptor beta chain appeared a few times. The assay was immunoSEQ multiplex PCR, and TCRdb's table has in-frame clones only and misses some. Here the sample spans over 80,000 clones, around 80% being singletons. This sample was taken from a study of control samples from healthy donors and cancer patients. Unmatched junction bases numbered 4, after V lost 1 base and J lost 4 bases. Germline V gene lookup returns CDR1 MGHRA and CDR2 YSYEKL. The CDR3 runs to 15 residues. The specimen was blood. The sequence was collected from a man aged 55-75 years in good health. The gene calls are TRBV4-1 and TRBJ2-5; 9 bases are shared with TRBD2. This CDR3 is CASSQATSGGETQYF. The DNA of the CDR3 is TGCGCCAGCAGCCAAGCGACTAGCGGAGGAGAGACCCAGTACTTC.